The 13 T cell receptor beta chains below were found in one sample sequenced in a study of T cell responses to AZD1222 COVID-19 vaccine. Data came from immunoSEQ multiplex PCR; TCRdb stores just in-frame clones and leaves some out. The data show 110,000 or so clones, roughly 86% seen once. The material sequenced was peripheral blood, taken on day 0 of AZD1222 vaccination. All receptors come from an adult in good health.

This sequence joins TRBV9 and TRBJ2-5, with 8 bases that match TRBD1. Germline V gives CDR1 SGDLS, CDR2 YYNGEE. The ends lost 3 bases at V and 5 bases at J; junction bases unmatched: 12. There are 16 residues in the CDR3. CDR3 nucleotide sequence: TGTGCCAGCAGCGCGACGGACAGGGCGAGTTTGGAGACCCAGTACTTC. It specifies CASSATDRASLETQYF.

This clone was recorded once. This rearrangement joins TRBV28 to TRBJ2-7; either TRBD1 or TRBD2 may fit D (7 bases each). Deletions cut 11 bases from V and 2 bases from J, with 16 bases between. The length of the CDR3 is 13 residues. Germline V gene sequence: CDR1 MDHEN, CDR2 SYDVKM. The CDR3 sequence is CAGGAGGTYEQYF. The CDR3, as DNA: TGTGCCGGGGGGGCAGGGGGGACCTACGAGCAGTACTTC.

The V call is TRBV28, the J call TRBJ1-1, with a tentative D call TRBD1 (6 bases). Germline CDR1 and CDR2: MDHEN and SYDVKM. The CDR3 is 14 amino acids. Trimming left V 4 bases short and J 1 base short, with 10 bases between. CDR3 coding DNA: TGTGCCAGCAGTTCAATACAGGGGAACACTGAAGCTTTCTTT. Translating gives CASSSIQGNTEAFF.

The chain couples TRBV6-4 to TRBJ2-1, with D perhaps TRBD2 (5 bases). Germline V gene sequence: CDR1 MRHNA, CDR2 SNTAGT. The CDR3 totals 13 residues. Trimming cost V 2 bases and J 9 bases, with 11 bases left between them. CDR3 protein: CASSDTEAGEQFF. CDR3 nucleotides: TGTGCCAGCAGTGACACAGAGGCGGGTGAGCAGTTCTTC.

The J gene is TRBJ2-5, the V gene TRBV5-4; TRBD1 or TRBD2 may be the D gene (5 bases each). V dropped 6 bases and J dropped 5 bases, with 17 bases sitting between them. The CDR3 is 14 residues long. Germline CDR1 reads SGHNT; CDR2 reads YYREEE (reference sequence). The CDR3 coding sequence is TGTGCCAGCACGAAGTTATCCGGGGCGGAGACCCAGTACTTC. The encoded protein is CASTKLSGAETQYF.

The chain employs TRBV2 and TRBJ2-1, with 8 bases that match TRBD2. The CDR3 covers 14 residues. Germline V lookup: CDR1 SNHLY, CDR2 FYNNEI. With 7 bases clipped from V and 5 bases from J, the junction kept 7 bases outside the gene matches. The CDR3 is CASKVAGSNNEQFF. The CDR3 DNA reads TGTGCCAGCAAAGTAGCGGGGTCGAACAATGAGCAGTTCTTC. Filled out from reference TRBV2 and TRBJ2-1, the complete variable domain reads EPEVTQTPSHQVTQMGQEVILRCVPISNHLYFYWYRQILGQKVEFLVSFYNNEISEKSEIFDDQFSVERPDGSNFTLKIRSTKLEDSAMYFCASKVAGSNNEQFFGPGTRLTVL.

The V call is TRBV3-1 (or the pseudogene TRBV3-2), the J call TRBJ1-3; possible D gene TRBD1, 5 bases. V shed 3 bases and J shed 0 bases, with 12 bases lying between them. This CDR3 has 16 residues. Germline CDR1 and CDR2: LGHDT and YNNKEL (reference sequence). CDR3 sequence: CASSHLRDFSGNTIYF. The CDR3 DNA is TGTGCCAGCAGCCATCTCCGGGACTTCTCTGGAAACACCATATATTTT.

The sample holds a few counts of this clone. J is TRBJ2-7 and V is TRBV6-1; 8 nucleotides align to TRBD1. The CDR3 is 13 residues long. Germline trimming cut 1 base from V and 7 bases from J; bases unmatched to any gene: 3. Germline CDR1 reads MNHNS; CDR2 reads SASEGT. CDR3 in amino acids: CASSEGTGREQYF. In nucleotides, the CDR3 is TGTGCCAGCAGTGAAGGGACAGGGCGTGAGCAGTACTTC.

The chain combines TRBV6-6 with TRBJ1-5, with a tentative D call TRBD1 (5 bases). This CDR3 spans 19 amino acids. CDR1 MNHNY and CDR2 SVGAGI come from the germline V gene (reference sequence). V was shortened by 5 bases and J by 0 bases, with 23 bases between the two germline ends. CDR3 residues: CASSPQPKMTDLSNQPQHF. The CDR3 DNA reads TGTGCCAGCAGTCCACAACCGAAAATGACAGACCTTAGCAATCAGCCCCAGCATTTT.

The CDR3 nucleotides read TGTGCCAGCAGCCAAGATGGGCCTAGCGGGGGGGGCGATACGCAGTATTTT. Protein product: CASSQDGPSGGGDTQYF. The chain joins TRBV4-2 to TRBJ2-3; 12 nucleotides align to TRBD2. Germline V gene data show CDR1 as LGHNA and CDR2 as YNFKEQ. Trimming removed 0 bases from V and 6 bases from J; junction bases left unmatched: 7. The CDR3 extends over 17 amino acids.

V gene TRBV5-1 combines with J gene TRBJ2-7; possibly TRBD1 for D (6 bases). The CDR3 has 12 residues. Trimming pared 4 bases from V and 6 bases from J, leaving 11 bases between. Germline CDR1 reads SGHRS; CDR2 reads YFSETQ. The CDR3 coding sequence is TGCGCCAGCAGCCCCGGCAGGGGCGAGCAGTACTTC. Its translation is CASSPGRGEQYF.

This clone came up a few times. The V and J genes are TRBV4-1 and TRBJ1-4; possibly TRBD1 for D (5 bases). Trimming shortened V by 5 bases and J by 4 bases, and 14 bases separated the two germline ends. Germline loops: CDR1 MGHRA, CDR2 YSYEKL. CDR3 length: 15 amino acids. The CDR3 loop is CASSTSRGGNEKLFF. The DNA of the CDR3 is TGCGCCAGCAGCACGAGCCGGGGGGGTAATGAAAAACTGTTTTTT.

The genes are TRBV4-1 and TRBJ1-2; D perhaps matches TRBD1 (6 bases). In germline, CDR1 is MGHRA, CDR2 YSYEKL. This CDR3 is 16 amino acids long. The V end was cut by 3 bases, the J end by 4 bases, with 18 bases between. This chain's CDR3 is CASSQLVGGLAYGYTF. The CDR3 DNA reads as TGCGCCAGCAGCCAGCTTGTAGGGGGGTTGGCCTATGGCTACACCTTC.